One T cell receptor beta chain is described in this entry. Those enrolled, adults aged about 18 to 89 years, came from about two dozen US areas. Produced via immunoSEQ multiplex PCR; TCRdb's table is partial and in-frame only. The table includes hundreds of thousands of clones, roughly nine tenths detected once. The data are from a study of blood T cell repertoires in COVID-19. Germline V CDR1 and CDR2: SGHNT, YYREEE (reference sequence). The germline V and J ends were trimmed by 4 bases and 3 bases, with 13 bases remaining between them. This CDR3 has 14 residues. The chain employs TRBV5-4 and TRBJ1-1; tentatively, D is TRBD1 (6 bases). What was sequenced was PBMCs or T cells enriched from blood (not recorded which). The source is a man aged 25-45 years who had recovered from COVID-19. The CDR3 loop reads CASSVQGWDTEAFF. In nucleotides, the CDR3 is TGTGCCAGCAGCGTACAGGGATGGGACACTGAAGCTTTCTTT.